The T cell receptor beta chain under discussion was sequenced for a study of blood T cell repertoires in COVID-19. On the study more broadly: The study drew acute and convalescent COVID-19 samples from the United States, Italy and Spain. T cells, B-cell-depleted T cells, or PBMCs supplied cDNA or gDNA.

The germline V gene has CDR1 SEHNR and CDR2 FQNEAQ (reference sequence). V shed 5 bases and J 2 bases; nucleotides not matched to a gene: 6. The CDR3 is made up of 15 amino acids. This clone has only a few counts. Per the original data handling: How many nucleated cells were present was estimated from reference gene primer amplification. Data came from immunoSEQ multiplex PCR; TCRdb stores just in-frame clones and leaves some out. V, J and clone size were drawn from that table, and D and trimming were deduced from the DNA. Of 120,000 to 150,000 clones in the sample, around 82% were seen once. Material for sequencing was peripheral blood. The chain links TRBV7-9 to TRBJ1-1; 9 bases map to TRBD1. This clonotype was sampled from a woman aged 45-60 years with acute or convalescent COVID-19. The CDR3 protein is CASSLQGAGNTEAFF. DNA of the CDR3: TGTGCCAGCAGCCTACAGGGGGCTGGTAACACTGAAGCTTTCTTT.